These 4 T cell receptor beta chains originate from one sample sequenced in a study of beta chain features in type 1 diabetes. Since all of the isolated RNA was reverse transcribed, expressed TCRB transcripts were what got sequenced. The data were produced by immunoSEQ multiplex PCR, yet TCRdb's version contains in-frame clones alone and is incomplete. The profile covers approximately 300,000 clones, with 11% appearing a single time and about 0.015% taken by the ten largest. The sequencing sample was made of naive CD4+ T cells from blood. These receptors all stem from a woman in her 30s in good health.

This clone has only a few counts. The J gene is TRBJ2-7, the V gene TRBV7-2; D gene ambiguous. The V gene lost 2 bases and the J gene lost 0 bases, with 14 bases spanning the gap. Germline lookup yields CDR1 SGHTA and CDR2 FQGNSA. The CDR3 runs to 16 residues. The CDR3 region has the DNA TGTGCCAGCAGCTTAAGCGCAGTCGCCCGCTCCTACGAGCAGTACTTC. Amino acid sequence: CASSLSAVARSYEQYF.

The chain has TRBV5-6 and TRBJ2-2, with D possibly being TRBD2 (5 bases). The CDR3 has 17 residues. Trimming took off 0 bases at V and 4 bases at J, with 16 bases between the two ends. CDR1 is SGHDT and CDR2 is YYEEEE in the germline V gene. The CDR3 nucleotides read TGTGCCAGCAGCTTGGGGTTCGGGGTCGAGGTCACCGGGGAGCTGTTTTTT. As protein: CASSLGFGVEVTGELFF. Filled out from reference TRBV5-6 and TRBJ2-2, the complete variable domain reads DAGVTQSPTHLIKTRGQQVTLRCSPKSGHDTVSWYQQALGQGPQFIFQYYEEEERQRGNFPDRFSGHQFPNYSSELNVNALLLGDSALYLCASSLGFGVEVTGELFFGEGSRLTVL.

The V and J genes are TRBV27 and TRBJ2-1, with 15 bases matching TRBD2. With 3 bases clipped from V and 5 bases from J, the junction kept 5 bases outside the gene matches. This CDR3 is built from 17 residues. Germline V lookup: CDR1 MNHEY, CDR2 SMNVEV (reference sequence). The CDR3 DNA sequence: TGTGCCAGCAGTTTGAGGGGACTAGCGGGAGGAAACAATGAGCAGTTCTTC. This sequence encodes CASSLRGLAGGNNEQFF.

The chain couples TRBV28 to TRBJ2-3; 10 positions agree with TRBD1. CDR3 length equals 15 residues. J lost 3 bases, V lost 6 bases, and 6 bases had no gene match. CDR1 and CDR2 from the germline V gene are MDHEN and SYDVKM. DNA of the CDR3: TGTGCCAGCAGACCAGACAGGGGGCCAACAGATACGCAGTATTTT. This codes for CASRPDRGPTDTQYF.